A selection of T cell receptor beta chains follows, all from one sample in a study of T cells in Graves' hyperthyroidism and ophthalmopathy. TCRdb called the multiplex PCR reads again in MiXCR, with one record for every CDR3 protein. Among around 500,000 distinct CDR3 sequences listed, over 13% were seen once. The specimen sequenced was blood. All receptors come from a woman under 30 with Graves' hyperthyroidism. Each CDR3 is given with its conserved first and last residue. The D gene is left open where the match is weak. A clone size is listed for some rows: how often the clone was seen (once, few, many), or a class if it is expanded.

J gene,V gene,D gene,clone size,CDR3 DNA,CDR3 protein
TRBJ1-2,TRBV7-9,-,-,TGTGCCAGCAGCAGACCCCAGGGGTGGGAGGACTATGGCTACACCTTC,CASSRPQGWEDYGYTF
TRBJ2-7,TRBV7-2,TRBD2,many,TGTGCCAGCAGCGAAACTAGCGCCTCCTACGAGCAGTACTTC,CASSETSASYEQYF
TRBJ1-5,TRBV12-3/TRBV12-4,-,-,TGTGCCAGCAGTTTCACGACAGGAAATAACAATCAGCCCCAGCATTTT,CASSFTTGNNNQPQHF
TRBJ1-1,TRBV5-1,-,-,TGCGCCAGCGCTGGGGGGACTGAAGCTTTCTTT,CASAGGTEAFF
TRBJ2-5,TRBV11-3,-,many,TGTGCCAGCAGCTTAGATCCGACTCTTCAAGAGACCCAGTACTTC,CASSLDPTLQETQYF
TRBJ2-2,TRBV7-6,TRBD2,many,TGTGCCAGCACCACTAGCGGGGCGAACACCGGGGAGCTGTTTTTT,CASTTSGANTGELFF
TRBJ2-1,TRBV11-2,TRBD2,many,TGTGCCAGCAGCTCGCCAGGACTAGCGGCCAATGAGCAGTTCTTC,CASSSPGLAANEQFF
TRBJ1-1,TRBV27,-,many,TGTGCCAGCACCCCCCTCGGGACGGGATTGTCGGGGGCTTTCTTT,CASTPLGTGLSGAFF
TRBJ1-2,TRBV12-3/TRBV12-4,-,many,TGTGCCAGCAGCGACCTGGGACGGAACTATGGCTACACCTTC,CASSDLGRNYGYTF
TRBJ2-5,TRBV24-1,-,-,TGTGCCACCAGTGATTTAGACGGAGAGACCCAGTACTTC,CATSDLDGETQYF
TRBJ1-4,TRBV20-1,-,many,TGCAGTGCTATCGTTGGGGGACCTAATGAAAAACTGTTTTTT,CSAIVGGPNEKLFF
TRBJ2-1,TRBV6-1,-,-,TGTGCCAGCAGCTACAGCGGCGACTCCTACAATGAGCAGTTCTTC,CASSYSGDSYNEQFF
TRBJ1-5,TRBV2,TRBD1,-,TGTGCCAGCAGTGAAAGGACAGGGTGGGGACAGCCCCAGCATTTT,CASSERTGWGQPQHF
TRBJ1-3,TRBV28,-,-,TGTGCCAGCACCCAACACTCCTCTGGAAACACCATATATTTT,CASTQHSSGNTIYF
TRBJ1-5,TRBV12-3/TRBV12-4,-,many,TGTGCCAGCAGCATGACAGAGAGCTCAAATCAGCCCCAGCATTTT,CASSMTESSNQPQHF
TRBJ1-4,TRBV11-3,-,many,TGTGCCAGCAGCTTAGACGGGGAAAAACTGTTTTTT,CASSLDGEKLFF
TRBJ1-6,TRBV6-1,-,many,TGTGCCAGCAGTGAAGATCGGAGCTCCTATAATTCACCCCTCCACTTT,CASSEDRSSYNSPLHF
TRBJ1-1,TRBV11-2,-,many,TGTGCCAGCAGCCCTAGGGCGGCTGAAGCTTTCTTT,CASSPRAAEAFF
TRBJ2-3,TRBV5-8,-,once,TGTGCCAGCAGTAAGGGGTTCGGAGGGGATACGCAGTATTTT,CASSKGFGGDTQYF
TRBJ1-1,TRBV13,-,many,TGTGCCAGCAGTCCAGAGGGGGACACTGAAGCTTTCTTT,CASSPEGDTEAFF
TRBJ2-1,TRBV13,TRBD2,many,TGTGCCAGCAGCCCCGAGACTAGCGGGAGGGGCAATGAGCAGTTCTTC,CASSPETSGRGNEQFF
TRBJ2-1,TRBV7-2,-,many,TGTGCCAGCAGTCGCGACTCTCAGGGGAGCTCCTACAATGAGCAGTTCTTC,CASSRDSQGSSYNEQFF
TRBJ1-1,TRBV12-3/TRBV12-4,-,many,TGTGCCAGCCAACAGGGGAACACTGAAGCTTTCTTT,CASQQGNTEAFF
TRBJ1-2,TRBV2,-,many,TGTGCCAGCAAGACCTACAAGACCTCAAACTATGGCTACACCTTC,CASKTYKTSNYGYTF
TRBJ1-1,TRBV19,-,many,TGTGCCAGTAGAGGGGTCTACGGGAACACTGAAGCTTTCTTT,CASRGVYGNTEAFF
TRBJ2-7,TRBV20-1,-,few,TGCAGTGCTAGAACTAGTAGAGGCTCCTACGAGCAGTACTTC,CSARTSRGSYEQYF
TRBJ1-4,TRBV6-1,TRBD1,few,TGTGCCAGCAGAGAGATGACAGGGCGGGATGAAAAACTGTTTTTT,CASREMTGRDEKLFF
TRBJ2-1,TRBV7-8,TRBD1,few,TGTGCCAGCAGCTTTGGGACAGGGGGCGTCGATGAGCAGTTCTTC,CASSFGTGGVDEQFF